The rows below give T cell receptor beta chains drawn from one sample of a study of blood T cell repertoires in COVID-19. The table came from immunoSEQ multiplex PCR; TCRdb's copy has only in-frame clones and leaves some out. The profile shows roughly 250,000 clones, approximately 86% of them singletons. What was sequenced was peripheral blood. The receptors come from a man aged 35 to 55 who had recovered from COVID-19. CDR3s include the opening cysteine and the closing phenylalanine or tryptophan. D genes are given only for firm matches. Not all rows give a size; the values are once, few, many and, for expanded clones, a class.

D	size	V	J	DNA	CDR3
NA	NA	TRBV7-9	TRBJ2-5	TGTGCCAGCAGCTTAGAGGGGCGCGACCAAGAGACCCAGTACTTC	CASSLEGRDQETQYF
TRBD2	NA	TRBV10-3	TRBJ2-3	TGTGCCATCAGTGAGCCAGCGGGAGTGGCAGATACGCAGTATTTT	CAISEPAGVADTQYF
NA	NA	TRBV4-1	TRBJ2-1	TGCGCCAGCAGCCAAGTCGTGAATGAGCAGTTCTTC	CASSQVVNEQFF
NA	NA	TRBV7-8	TRBJ2-1	TGTGCCAGCAGCCCAGGGACTCTGAGCTCCTACAATGAGCAGTTCTTC	CASSPGTLSSYNEQFF
TRBD2	NA	TRBV27	TRBJ2-3	TGTGCCAGCAGTCACGGGACTAGCGGGATAACAGATACGCAGTATTTT	CASSHGTSGITDTQYF
TRBD1	NA	TRBV9	TRBJ2-3	TGTGCCAGCAGCGAGGGACAGGGGGTCAGCACAGATACGCAGTATTTT	CASSEGQGVSTDTQYF
TRBD1	NA	TRBV7-2	TRBJ2-2	TGTGCCAGCCGGGACAGGGTGTTCTTCGGGGAGCTGTTTTTT	CASRDRVFFGELFF
NA	NA	TRBV3-1/TRBV3-2	TRBJ1-2	TGTGCCAGCGGGGCTGGGGCCAGCTATGGCTACACCTTC	CASGAGASYGYTF
NA	NA	TRBV13	TRBJ1-1	TGTGCCAGCAGAACTACCTCGGGGAGAACTGAAGCTTTCTTT	CASRTTSGRTEAFF
NA	NA	TRBV5-1	TRBJ2-7	TGCGCCAGCAGCCTGGACCGGTGGGAGCAGTACTTC	CASSLDRWEQYF
TRBD2	NA	TRBV4-1	TRBJ2-3	TGCGCCAGCAGCCAAGTCCAGCGGGGGGGCACAGATACGCAGTATTTT	CASSQVQRGGTDTQYF
TRBD2	NA	TRBV6-2/TRBV6-3	TRBJ2-1	TGTGCCAGCAGTTACTCTCGGGGGGGCGGCGGGTTTTATGAGCAGTTCTTC	CASSYSRGGGGFYEQFF
NA	NA	TRBV7-2	TRBJ2-7	TGTGCCAGCAGCTTAGCGAAACCTAGCGTCTACGAGCAGTACTTC	CASSLAKPSVYEQYF
TRBD1	few	TRBV2	TRBJ2-7	TGTGCCAGCAGTGAAGATGATACCGGGACAGCCTACGAGCAGTACTTC	CASSEDDTGTAYEQYF
TRBD1	once	TRBV5-1	TRBJ1-1	TGCGCCAGCAGCTTGGTACAGGGGGCGCAAATGAACACTGAAGCTTTCTTT	CASSLVQGAQMNTEAFF
TRBD2	NA	TRBV2	TRBJ2-7	TGTGCCAGCAGTGCCGGGACTACGTCCTACGAGCAGTACTTC	CASSAGTTSYEQYF
TRBD1	NA	TRBV7-2	TRBJ2-3	TGTGCCAGCAGCCACCGGGACAGGGTAATAGATACGCAGTATTTT	CASSHRDRVIDTQYF
NA	NA	TRBV5-1	TRBJ1-4	TGCGCCAGCAGCTTGGAACAGTCTGCTAAAAAACTGTTTTTT	CASSLEQSAKKLFF
NA	NA	TRBV6-5	TRBJ1-5	TGTGCCAGCAGTTTCACACAGGGACGCAATCAGCCCCAGCATTTT	CASSFTQGRNQPQHF
TRBD1	NA	TRBV5-4	TRBJ2-7	TGTGCCAGCAGCTTGTTTTTCAGGGACAGTAACTACGAGCAGTACTTC	CASSLFFRDSNYEQYF
TRBD2	once	TRBV27	TRBJ2-1	TGTGCCAGCAGGCGACTAGCGGGAGAGAATGAGCAGTTCTTC	CASRRLAGENEQFF
NA	NA	TRBV12-5	TRBJ2-7	TGTGCTAGTGGTTTGTCGTTAGCCCCCTACGAGCAGTACTTC	CASGLSLAPYEQYF
TRBD1	NA	TRBV10-3	TRBJ2-1	TGTGCCATCAGTGAGATACAGGGGGCGACCATTGCTCCCAATGAGCAGTTCTTC	CAISEIQGATIAPNEQFF
NA	few	TRBV11-2	TRBJ1-1	TGTGCCAGCAGCTTATCTACTATGACTGAAGCTTTCTTT	CASSLSTMTEAFF
TRBD2	NA	TRBV4-1	TRBJ2-1	TGCGCCAGCAGCCAACTAGCGGGCGGGACCTATGAGCAGTTCTTC	CASSQLAGGTYEQFF
TRBD1	NA	TRBV29-1	TRBJ2-2	TGCAGCGTGGGGGACAGGGTCGCCGGGGAGCTGTTTTTT	CSVGDRVAGELFF
NA	NA	TRBV4-3	TRBJ2-7	TGCGCCAGCAGCCAAGATCGGTGGGCCCCCTCCTACGAGCAGTACTTC	CASSQDRWAPSYEQYF
NA	NA	TRBV20-1	TRBJ2-7	TGCAGTGCTACTCAGGGTTTCGAGCAGTACTTC	CSATQGFEQYF
TRBD2	once	TRBV9	TRBJ2-1	TGTGCCAGCAGCTATGGACTAGCCGGGGACAATGAGCAGTTCTTC	CASSYGLAGDNEQFF
NA	NA	TRBV18	TRBJ1-2	TGTGCCAGCTCACCACCGAGCGGGGGGAATGTCTATGGCTACACCTTC	CASSPPSGGNVYGYTF
TRBD1	NA	TRBV5-1	TRBJ1-6	TGCGCCAGCAGCTCTGGGACAGCGGATAATTCACCCCTCCACTTT	CASSSGTADNSPLHF
TRBD2	NA	TRBV2	TRBJ2-1	TGTGCCCCCAAACGGGGGAGGGATGTCGGTGAGCAGTTCTTC	CAPKRGRDVGEQFF
NA	NA	TRBV7-9	TRBJ1-3	TGTGCCAGCAGCCAAGGGACGGACTATGATGGAAACACCATATATTTT	CASSQGTDYDGNTIYF
NA	few	TRBV15	TRBJ2-7	TGTGCCACCAGCAGAGGGGATTCGGGGTGCGAGCAGTACTTC	CATSRGDSGCEQYF
TRBD1	NA	TRBV5-6	TRBJ1-2	TGTGCCAGCAGCTGGATAACGACAGGGACGGGGGGCTACACCTTC	CASSWITTGTGGYTF
NA	NA	TRBV12-5	TRBJ2-3	TGTGCTAGTGGTTTGGTACTCGGCGGGGGCACAGATACGCAGTATTTT	CASGLVLGGGTDTQYF
NA	once	TRBV15	TRBJ2-5	TGTGCCACCAGTAGAGACGACGTTACGGGAGAGACCCAGTACTTC	CATSRDDVTGETQYF
NA	once	TRBV5-1	TRBJ2-2	TGCGCCAGCAGCTTCGTGAGTACCGGGGAGCTGTTTTTT	CASSFVSTGELFF
NA	NA	TRBV5-4	TRBJ2-7	TGTGCCAGCAGCAGTGTCGGAGACGTTCCGGGATCCTTC	CASSSVGDVPGSF
NA	once	TRBV6-2/TRBV6-3	TRBJ1-4	TGTGCCAGCAGTACCGGAGGGATAGCTAATGAAAAACTGTTTTTT	CASSTGGIANEKLFF
TRBD1	NA	TRBV7-2	TRBJ1-2	TGTGCCAGCAGCCTCACCCGACAGGGCGGCTACACCTTC	CASSLTRQGGYTF
NA	NA	TRBV5-4	TRBJ2-7	TGTGCCAGCAGCCAGACTATATCCTACGAGCAGTACTTC	CASSQTISYEQYF
NA	NA	TRBV5-1	TRBJ2-4	TGCGCCAGCAGCTTGGGTTCCCCGGTCGACATTCAGTACTTC	CASSLGSPVDIQYF
TRBD2	NA	TRBV10-3	TRBJ2-2	TGTGCCATACGGGACTATTCAGCGAACACCGGGGAGCTGTTTTTT	CAIRDYSANTGELFF
TRBD1	NA	TRBV5-1	TRBJ2-7	TGCGCCAGCAGCTTGGGACAGGGGGTGGGAGAGCAGTACTTC	CASSLGQGVGEQYF
NA	once	TRBV4-3	TRBJ1-2	TGCGCCAGCAGCCAAGAGACAGGTATTTGGGATGGCTACACCTTC	CASSQETGIWDGYTF
NA	NA	TRBV20-1	TRBJ2-7	TGCAGTGCTAGCGGGAGTAACGAGCAGTACTTC	CSASGSNEQYF
NA	NA	TRBV25-1	TRBJ1-1	TGTGCCAGCAGTGAATACGGAAGGGGTAGCACTGAAGCTTTCTTT	CASSEYGRGSTEAFF
TRBD2	NA	TRBV6-5	TRBJ2-1	TGTGCCAGCAGCCCCGGGACTAGCGGTTACAATGAGCAGTTCTTC	CASSPGTSGYNEQFF
NA	NA	TRBV5-1	TRBJ2-7	TGCGCCAGCAGCCAGGATAGTCGGGCAGGGACCTACGAGCAGTACTTC	CASSQDSRAGTYEQYF
NA	NA	TRBV13	TRBJ2-1	TGTGCCAGTGACAGGAGCTCCTACAATGAGCAGTTCTTC	CASDRSSYNEQFF
TRBD2	NA	TRBV11-3	TRBJ2-2	TGTGCCAGCAGCGTATATGGGGGGGGCACCGGGGAGCTGTTTTTT	CASSVYGGGTGELFF
TRBD2	NA	TRBV13	TRBJ2-3	TGTGCCAGCAGCTGGGGACTAGCGGGAGCGGATACGCAGTATTTT	CASSWGLAGADTQYF
TRBD1	NA	TRBV2	TRBJ1-2	TGTGCCAGCAGTGAACGCAGGGACAGGGCGGACTATGGCTACACCTTC	CASSERRDRADYGYTF